Listed here are 20 T cell receptor beta chains from one sample, sequenced in a study of T cells in Graves' hyperthyroidism and ophthalmopathy. Amplified regions were TCR beta CDR3 sequences from RNA transcripts. An initial round of RT-PCR targeting the TCR CDR3 relied on the HTBI primer set. TCRdb re-called the multiplex PCR reads through MiXCR, storing one row per CDR3 protein. The sample lists some 690,000 distinct CDR3 sequences, roughly a sixth occurring once. The sample taken for sequencing was blood. All receptors come from a man over 45 with Graves' hyperthyroidism.

The sample holds many counts of this clonotype. The chain uses TRBV29-1 and TRBJ1-1; unclear D gene. Germline CDR1 and CDR2: SQVTM and ANQGSEA. Trimming left V 3 bases short and J 0 bases short, with 8 bases between. The CDR3 covers 13 residues. CDR3 loop: CSVESGLNTEAFF. CDR3 coding DNA: TGCAGCGTTGAGAGCGGGCTGAACACTGAAGCTTTCTTT.

This clonotype was observed a handful of times. The rearrangement uses TRBV10-1 and TRBJ2-1; no clear D gene. Trimming shortened V by 3 bases and J by 5 bases, and 2 bases separated the two germline ends. Germline lookup yields CDR1 WNHNN and CDR2 SYGVQD (reference sequence). The CDR3 length is 11 residues. In DNA, the CDR3 is TGCGCCAGCAGTGACAACAATGAGCAGTTCTTC. This sequence encodes CASSDNNEQFF.

The V call is TRBV4-1, the J call TRBJ2-7, with D uncertain. Germline V gives CDR1 MGHRA, CDR2 YSYEKL. With 0 bases removed from V and 0 bases from J, the gap between germline ends came to 6 bases. The CDR3 totals 14 residues. CDR3 protein: CASSQEVSSYEQYF. The CDR3 bases are TGCGCCAGCAGCCAAGAGGTCAGCTCCTACGAGCAGTACTTC.

The table lists this clonotype with many counts. The gene calls are TRBV11-2 and TRBJ1-3, with D unclear. Germline CDR1 reads SGHAT; CDR2 reads FQNNGV. The CDR3 covers 15 residues. V was pared by 2 bases and J by 2 bases, with 10 bases between. CDR3 bases: TGTGCCAGCAGCTTACCCCCGGGGACTGGAAACACCATATATTTT. Protein sequence: CASSLPPGTGNTIYF.

This chain joins TRBV27 and TRBJ1-1; perhaps TRBD1 as D (6 bases). This CDR3 contains 15 residues. V was pared by 0 bases and J by 1 base, with 9 bases between. Germline-derived CDR1 and CDR2 are MNHEY and SMNVEV (reference sequence). Here the CDR3 reads CASSLSGTRNTEAFF. The CDR3 nucleotides read TGTGCCAGCAGTTTATCAGGGACAAGGAACACTGAAGCTTTCTTT.

This clonotype has a count of ten or more. This rearrangement joins TRBV11-2 to TRBJ1-6; no firm D call. This CDR3 is 14 amino acids long. The germline V gene has CDR1 SGHAT and CDR2 FQNNGV. Trimming removed 5 bases at V and 5 bases at J, with 10 bases between. The CDR3 spells CASSPPGDNSPLHF. CDR3 coding DNA: TGTGCCAGCAGCCCCCCCGGGGATAATTCACCCCTCCACTTT.

This clonotype was detected many times. This chain uses TRBV7-2 with TRBJ2-2; TRBD2 agrees at 16 bases. J gave up 4 bases and V 5 bases, and 4 bases lay outside the gene matches. CDR1 and CDR2 from the germline V gene are SGHTA and FQGNSA. The CDR3 is 17 residues long. The CDR3 protein is CASSRGLAGGGTGELFF. CDR3 nucleotide sequence: TGTGCCAGCAGCCGGGGACTAGCGGGAGGGGGCACCGGGGAGCTGTTTTTT.

This clonotype was observed a handful of times. The V call is TRBV4-1, the J call TRBJ2-7; 11 bases map to TRBD2. The CDR3 is made up of 20 amino acids. Looked up from germline, CDR1 is MGHRA and CDR2 is YSYEKL. V gave up 2 bases and J gave up 0 bases; unmatched junction bases: 15. DNA for the CDR3: TGCGCCAGCAGCCAAATGCCACTACAGGGGACTAGCGGTAACTCCTACGAGCAGTACTTC. Translated, it gives CASSQMPLQGTSGNSYEQYF.

A few counts support this clonotype. The rearrangement uses TRBV7-9 and TRBJ2-2; TRBD2 might be the D (5 bases). The CDR3 contains 13 residues. Germline V CDR1 and CDR2: SEHNR, FQNEAQ (reference sequence). V lost 8 bases to trimming and J lost 6 bases, with 13 bases between them. CDR3 loop: CASREGVSGELFF. In nucleotides, the CDR3 is TGTGCCAGCCGTGAGGGAGTGTCCGGGGAGCTGTTTTTT.

In this sample, this clonotype turned up a few times. The rearrangement uses TRBV5-1 and TRBJ2-5; no firm D call. The CDR3 length is 16 residues. Between the trimmed V and J ends, which lost 0 bases and 0 bases, there was a span of 12 bases. The germline CDR1 and CDR2 sequences are SGHRS and YFSETQ. The CDR3 loop reads CASSLGRRLYQETQYF. The CDR3 DNA reads TGCGCCAGCAGCTTGGGCAGGCGACTGTACCAAGAGACCCAGTACTTC.

For this clonotype: An end of the junction does not agree with germline; a read error may underlie this. The rearrangement uses TRBV30 and TRBJ1-1; D is undetermined. Germline V gene sequence: CDR1 GTSNPN, CDR2 SVGIG (reference sequence). The CDR3 covers 13 residues. The CDR3 here is CAWSGPVKTEAFF. In DNA form, the CDR3 reads TGTGCCTGGAGTGGACCGGTGAAGACTGAAGCTTTCTTT.

The chain has TRBV5-6 and TRBJ2-1, with D possibly TRBD2 on 5 matching bases. Germline V gene sequence: CDR1 SGHDT, CDR2 YYEEEE. V was clipped by 3 bases and J by 0 bases, with 16 bases between them. There are 17 residues in the CDR3. This CDR3 is CASSSGISFSSYNEQFF. Here the CDR3 DNA reads TGTGCCAGCAGCTCCGGGATTAGCTTCAGCTCCTACAATGAGCAGTTCTTC.

This clonotype has more than one count but fewer than ten. This chain uses TRBV20-1 with TRBJ2-1; TRBD2 agrees at 8 bases. The germline V gene has CDR1 DFQATT and CDR2 SNEGSKA (reference sequence). The CDR3 spans 13 residues. The V segment lost 3 bases and the J segment 12 bases; nucleotides outside the gene matches: 10. This chain's CDR3 is CSASDGSGIRQFF. In nucleotides, the CDR3 is TGCAGTGCTAGCGATGGTAGCGGGATCAGGCAGTTCTTC.

This clonotype was observed many times. The rearrangement joins TRBV29-1 to TRBJ2-1; 10 nucleotides line up with TRBD1. Germline values: CDR1 SQVTM, CDR2 ANQGSEA. This CDR3 has 14 residues. V lost 2 bases to trimming and J lost 7 bases; unmatched junction nucleotides: 5. In nucleotides, the CDR3 is TGCAGCGTTGAACAGACAGGGGGCTGGAATGAGCAGTTCTTC. Amino acids: CSVEQTGGWNEQFF.

This clonotype has only one observation. Compared with germline, one end of the junction differs, possibly owing to a read error. In DNA, the CDR3 is TGTGCCGGCAGCCACTATGGGTCGAGCACAGATACGCAGTATTTT. This translates into CAGSHYGSSTDTQYF. The chain uses TRBV5-4 and TRBJ2-3; no clear D gene. CDR1 and CDR2 (germline): SGHNT, YYREEE (reference sequence). This CDR3 contains 15 residues. Variable domain in full (rest from reference TRBV5-4 and TRBJ2-3): ETGVTQSPTHLIKTRGQQVTLRCSSQSGHNTVSWYQQALGQGPQFIFQYYREEENGRGNFPPRFSGLQFPNYSSELNVNALELDDSALYLCAGSHYGSSTDTQYFGPGTRLTVL.

In its sample, this clonotype was seen a few times. This chain joins TRBV28 and TRBJ1-1, with no clear D. There are 15 residues in the CDR3. The ends were cut back, 6 bases at V and 0 bases at J, with 14 bases in the middle. Germline V gene lookup returns CDR1 MDHEN and CDR2 SYDVKM. The CDR3: CASRAEWAMNTEAFF. The CDR3 DNA sequence: TGTGCCAGCAGGGCCGAGTGGGCTATGAACACTGAAGCTTTCTTT.

This clonotype showed up many times. This chain connects TRBV14 to TRBJ2-2, with a tentative D call TRBD1 (6 bases). The germline V gene encodes CDR1 SGHDN and CDR2 FVKESK. Trimming took off 2 bases at V and 4 bases at J, with 8 bases between the two ends. This CDR3 is built from 14 residues. CDR3 amino acids: CASSQHRATGELFF. In nucleotides, the CDR3 is TGTGCCAGCAGCCAACACAGGGCCACCGGGGAGCTGTTTTTT.

Details on this clonotype: A much bigger clone sits one base away, suggesting this may be a read error. This chain joins TRBV20-1 and TRBJ2-1; TRBD2 is a possible D gene (6 bases). Germline V gene lookup returns CDR1 DFQATT and CDR2 SNEGSKA (reference sequence). This CDR3 is built from 17 residues. The CDR3 sequence: CSARLRSGQTFYNEQLF. The DNA for the CDR3 is TGCAGTGCTAGACTTAGAAGCGGGCAAACATTTTACAATGAGCAGCTCTTC.

This clonotype was counted many times. The genes are TRBV27 and TRBJ2-3, with 13 positions matching TRBD2. Germline V CDR1 and CDR2: MNHEY, SMNVEV (reference sequence). The CDR3 extends over 18 amino acids. Germline trimming cut 7 bases from V and 3 bases from J; bases unmatched to any gene: 13. Here the CDR3 reads CASNPGLAGAMRTDTQYF. The CDR3 bases are TGTGCCAGCAACCCTGGACTAGCGGGAGCGATGAGGACAGATACGCAGTATTTT.

The table lists this clonotype with many counts. The rearrangement uses TRBV13 and TRBJ2-7, with D perhaps matching TRBD2 (5 bases). Trimming took 1 base from V and 2 from J, leaving 9 bases between them. This CDR3 comprises 14 residues. The germline gives CDR1 PRHDT, CDR2 FYEKMQ (reference sequence). Here the CDR3 DNA reads TGTGCCAGCAGCTTAGCGGAGGTGGCCTACGAGCAGTACTTC. Translated: CASSLAEVAYEQYF. Looking up the rest from reference TRBV13 and TRBJ2-7 gives the full variable domain: AAGVIQSPRHLIKEKRETATLKCYPIPRHDTVYWYQQGPGQDPQFLISFYEKMQSDKGSIPDRFSAQQFSDYHSELNMSSLELGDSALYFCASSLAEVAYEQYFGPGTRLTVT.